This section outlines one TCR beta chain sequence together with its context. What it binds is unknown. This sample stems from a study of identical twins. Study conclusions and caveats: Partial confounding of zero-insertion analyses by invariant MAIT and iNKT cells was possible.

One entry per CDR3 protein results from TCRdb running MiXCR on the 5' RACE reads. The table includes hundreds of thousands of distinct CDR3 sequences, more than 9% detected once. The sample was also linked to a second study, of yellow fever vaccine responses in identical twins.

The sample taken for sequencing was PBMCs. The receptor comes from a woman between 18 and 30 years old in good health.

CDR3 region: CASSGAGAGANVLTF. The CDR3 DNA reads as TGTGCCAGCAGCGGAGCAGGGGCAGGGGCCAACGTCCTGACTTTC. The rearrangement links TRBV7-8 to TRBJ2-6, with D perhaps TRBD1 (6 bases). The germline V and J ends were trimmed by 5 bases and 4 bases, with 12 bases remaining between them. Germline values: CDR1 SGHVS, CDR2 FQNEAQ. The CDR3 contains 15 residues.